These T cell receptor beta chains were read from a single sample in a study of kidney transplant recipient with SARS-CoV-2 infection. TCRdb re-analysed the reads in MiXCR, keeping a single row per CDR3 protein. Here the sample spans 200,000 to 300,000 distinct CDR3 sequences, 29% being singletons. Specimen: a blood sample, collected at baseline and between days 110 and 120 from a kidney transplant recipient. The receptors were sampled from a young adult male patient who had COVID-19 and was a kidney transplant recipient. These T cells may partly come from the graft donor. Both conserved end residues are part of each CDR3. Each record gives: V gene, J gene, CDR3 length, CDR3 protein.

>TRBV6-5|TRBJ2-6|18
CASSGRDRMSSGANVLTF
>TRBV20-1|TRBJ1-2|14
CSAEGGVYNYGYTF
>TRBV3-2|TRBJ2-7|12
CASSQATYEQYF
>TRBV6-8|TRBJ1-2|17
CASSVATRSRKTYGYTF
>TRBV6-5|TRBJ1-1|14
CASSYSGGVTEAFF
>TRBV20-1|TRBJ1-2|16
CSALGSLFRKTYGYTF
>TRBV2|TRBJ1-6|14
CASVFQSSHSPLHF
>TRBV5-1|TRBJ2-7|14
CASSLARGRNEQYF
>TRBV6-5|TRBJ2-5|17
CASSYLFSASGQETQYF
>TRBV28|TRBJ1-5|14
CASSLPQGGQPQHF
>TRBV6-2/TRBV6-3|TRBJ1-1|16
CASSFQLRTGNTEAFF
>TRBV9|TRBJ2-2|14
CASSVGPFTGELFF
>TRBV7-6|TRBJ1-2|17
CASSVRGESRKTYGYTF
>TRBV3-1|TRBJ2-1|16
CASSQDILAGGHEQFF